A single sample is the source of the 32 T cell receptor beta chains below, sequenced in a study of identical twins (dated by TCRdb to 2016 to 2018). The library was made by 5' RACE. The listed sequencing device is Illumina HiSeq 2000. In TCRdb, the public reads were trimmed at Q25 with fastp and aligned with MiXCR, with productive beta chains retained. CDR3 protein sequences are deduplicated, and each keeps its most common genes and DNA. This sample has 550,000 to 700,000 distinct CDR3 sequences in its table, and 21% of those were observed once. 4% to 5.5% of the sample belongs to the ten largest clones. These data were also reused for a study on T cells expressing NK-cell markers.

Sequencing used PBMCs. All receptors come from a woman under 30 in good health.

This clonotype was counted ten times or more. This rearrangement joins TRBV5-1 to TRBJ2-1; no reliable D call. V shed 0 bases and J shed 7 bases, with 8 bases lying between them. Germline-derived CDR1 and CDR2 are SGHRS and YFSETQ. The CDR3 totals 13 residues. CDR3 sequence (DNA): TGCGCCAGCAGCTTGGACCTGATTAATGAGCAGTTCTTC. Its protein is CASSLDLINEQFF.

The V and J genes are TRBV3-1 and TRBJ2-7; 8 nucleotides line up with TRBD2. The CDR3 is 14 residues long. CDR1 LGHDT and CDR2 YNNKEL come from the germline V gene (reference sequence). J was trimmed by 6 bases and V by 6 bases; bases with no gene match: 10. The CDR3 DNA reads as TGTGCCAGCAGGACGGGAGGGCCTGTATCCGAGCAGTACTTC. This gives the protein CASRTGGPVSEQYF.

In this sample, this clonotype turned up many times. The chain carries TRBV6-5 and TRBJ1-1, with D uncertain. The germline CDR1 and CDR2 sequences are MNHEY and SVGAGI. The CDR3 is 16 amino acids. V was trimmed by 0 bases and J by 1 base, leaving 12 bases between them. For the CDR3, the DNA is TGTGCCAGCAGTTACTCGGCAGACAATCCGAACACTGAAGCTTTCTTT. This codes for CASSYSADNPNTEAFF.

This clonotype has just a few counts. This chain joins TRBV4-2 and TRBJ1-1, with D uncertain. V dropped 0 bases and J dropped 7 bases, with 12 bases sitting between them. Germline V gives CDR1 LGHNA, CDR2 YNFKEQ. This CDR3 has 14 amino acids. The CDR3 DNA sequence: TGTGCCAGCAGCCAAGAGATACGGGCAATTGAAGCTTTCTTT. Translation: CASSQEIRAIEAFF.

The genes are TRBV2 and TRBJ2-5; TRBD2 aligns across 13 bases. Germline assignment: CDR1 SNHLY and CDR2 FYNNEI. CDR3 length: 17 residues. The V gene end was trimmed by 5 bases and the J gene end by 5 bases; junction bases not matched to a gene: 11. CDR3 sequence (DNA): TGTGCCAGCAGTCCGACGCGACTAGCGGGAGGATGGGAGACCCAGTACTTC. This encodes CASSPTRLAGGWETQYF.

The V gene is TRBV20-1, the J gene TRBJ1-2; D unclear. Trimming removed 0 bases from V and 0 bases from J, with 5 bases in between. The CDR3 spans 13 residues. Germline V lookup: CDR1 DFQATT, CDR2 SNEGSKA (reference sequence). The CDR3 DNA follows: TGCAGTGCTAGAGAGTGGACTAACTATGGCTACACCTTC. Protein sequence: CSAREWTNYGYTF.

The rearrangement uses TRBV20-1 and TRBJ2-1; no clear D gene. The CDR3 consists of 14 residues. Germline V gene lookup returns CDR1 DFQATT and CDR2 SNEGSKA (reference sequence). Trimming removed 0 bases at V and 10 bases at J, with 16 bases between. CDR3 sequence: CSARDQGNTPEQFF. As DNA, the CDR3 is TGCAGTGCTAGAGATCAAGGGAATACCCCAGAGCAGTTCTTC.

V usage is TRBV3-1 and J usage is TRBJ2-5; 7 bases are a match to TRBD1. From germline, CDR1 is LGHDT and CDR2 YNNKEL (reference sequence). With V trimmed by 10 bases and J by 5 bases, 16 bases remained unmatched. The CDR3 is 15 amino acids. In DNA form, the CDR3 reads TGTGCCACCACCTCAGGGGGAGAAGGGTGGGAGACCCAGTACTTC. Residues: CATTSGGEGWETQYF.

The chain joins TRBV30 to TRBJ2-4; 9 bases align to TRBD2. Losses at the gene ends were 4 bases for V and 6 bases for J; bases not matched to a gene: 16. Germline assignment: CDR1 GTSNPN and CDR2 SVGIG (reference sequence). The CDR3 extends over 17 amino acids. DNA for the CDR3: TGTGCCTGGACCCCTTTATGGCGGGAGGGCCGGGGAAACATTCAGTACTTC. Protein sequence: CAWTPLWREGRGNIQYF.

This chain connects TRBV20-1 to TRBJ2-7; D gene ambiguous. V gave up 3 bases and J gave up 3 bases, with 12 bases separating them. The CDR3 consists of 13 residues. CDR1 DFQATT and CDR2 SNEGSKA come from the germline V gene (reference sequence). CDR3 sequence: CSASPGSLYEQYF. DNA for the CDR3: TGCAGTGCTAGTCCCGGCTCCCTCTACGAGCAGTACTTC.

This clonotype showed up just a few times. V gene TRBV20-1 combines with J gene TRBJ2-3, with D possibly being TRBD2 (5 bases). The CDR3 has 15 residues. The V end lost 3 bases, the J end lost 2 bases, and 15 bases lay between the germline ends. CDR1 and CDR2 from the germline V gene are DFQATT and SNEGSKA (reference sequence). CDR3 protein: CSASRGSQSTDTQYF. The CDR3 DNA sequence: TGCAGTGCTAGTCGAGGGAGCCAGTCCACAGATACGCAGTATTTT.

The chain couples TRBV18 to TRBJ2-6; no reliable D call. Trimming shortened V by 4 bases and J by 1 base, and 11 bases separated the two germline ends. This CDR3 contains 16 residues. The germline V gene encodes CDR1 KGHSH and CDR2 LQKENI. This CDR3 reads CASSRETASGANVLTF. CDR3 nucleotide sequence: TGTGCCAGCTCACGAGAAACCGCGTCTGGGGCCAACGTCCTGACTTTC. Combining the CDR3 with reference TRBV18 and TRBJ2-6 gives the whole variable domain NAGVMQNPRHLVRRRGQEARLRCSPMKGHSHVYWYRQLPEEGLKFMVYLQKENIIDESGMPKERFSAEFPKEGPSILRIQQVVRGDSAAYFCASSRETASGANVLTFGAGSRLTVL.

In its sample, this clonotype was seen a few times. V is TRBV29-1 and J is TRBJ1-5, with D unresolved. The CDR3 extends over 13 amino acids. V dropped 7 bases and J dropped 6 bases, with 16 bases sitting between them. Germline V CDR1 and CDR2: SQVTM, ANQGSEA. The CDR3 region is CSALYGVAQPQHF. The CDR3 DNA is TGCAGCGCCCTATACGGGGTTGCTCAGCCCCAGCATTTT.

The CDR3 is CSALMTAAGEKLFF. The CDR3 DNA is TGCAGTGCCTTAATGACCGCTGCGGGGGAAAAACTGTTTTTT. This chain uses TRBV20-1 with TRBJ1-4; unclear D gene. CDR3 length: 14 residues. V lost 6 bases, J lost 8 bases, and 19 bases lay in between. From germline, CDR1 is DFQATT and CDR2 SNEGSKA (reference sequence).

V usage is TRBV12-3 or TRBV12-4 and J usage is TRBJ2-3; D is uncertain. V dropped 3 bases and J dropped 6 bases, with 10 bases sitting between them. CDR3 length: 13 residues. The DNA for the CDR3 is TGTGCCAGCAGTTTCATGCTGGTCGATACGCAGTATTTT. Encoded protein: CASSFMLVDTQYF.

This chain connects TRBV20-1 to TRBJ1-1, with 7 bases that match TRBD1. The CDR3 length is 11 residues. Germline trimming cut 3 bases from V and 10 bases from J; bases unmatched to any gene: 5. CDR1 and CDR2 (germline): DFQATT, SNEGSKA (reference sequence). CDR3 sequence reads: CSASDRVGAFF. CDR3 in DNA: TGCAGTGCTAGTGACAGGGTTGGAGCTTTCTTT.

Regarding this clonotype: Relative to the germline gene, one junction end is altered; a read error may explain this. This chain links TRBV7-7 with TRBJ2-3, with D uncertain. Germline CDR1 reads SSHAT; CDR2 reads FNYEAQ (reference sequence). The CDR3 has 14 residues. The CDR3 nucleotides are TGTGCTAGCAGCTTAGCTTTCCCAGGCGATACGCAGTATTTT. It specifies CASSLAFPGDTQYF.

This clonotype has more than one count but fewer than ten. The rearrangement joins TRBV20-1 to TRBJ1-5, with TRBD1 as a possible D gene (5 bases). This CDR3 is built from 13 residues. Trimming took 2 bases from V and 4 from J, leaving 9 bases between them. In germline, CDR1 is DFQATT, CDR2 SNEGSKA (reference sequence). CDR3 loop: CSARSQGNQPQHF. The DNA of the CDR3 is TGCAGTGCTAGATCCCAGGGAAATCAGCCCCAGCATTTT.

This clonotype was observed a handful of times. The rearrangement links TRBV6-2 or TRBV6-3 to TRBJ2-7, with TRBD2 as a possible D gene (5 bases). There are 12 residues in the CDR3. Germline CDR1 reads MNHEY; CDR2 reads SVGEGT. The V end was cut by 5 bases, the J end by 7 bases, with 12 bases between. CDR3 region: CASSRDSGEQYF. DNA of the CDR3: TGTGCCAGCAGTAGGGATTCGGGAGAGCAGTACTTC.

CDR3 nucleotide sequence: TGTGCCATCAACCCAGATTCCTCTGGAAACACCATATATTTT. This gives the protein CAINPDSSGNTIYF. The rearrangement links TRBV10-3 to TRBJ1-3; no clear D gene. Germline loops: CDR1 ENHRY, CDR2 SYGVKD. Trimming left V 7 bases short and J 0 bases short, with 10 bases between. The CDR3 has 14 amino acids.

On this clonotype itself: A clone one base away is much larger, so this may be a read error. The J gene is TRBJ2-3, the V gene TRBV7-9, with D perhaps matching TRBD2 (5 bases). The CDR3 consists of 14 residues. The V gene's germline CDR1 is SEHNR and CDR2 FQNEAQ (reference sequence). The CDR3 reads CASSTSGNTDMQYF. In DNA, the CDR3 is TGTGCCAGCAGCACTAGTGGAAACACAGATATGCAGTATTTT.

V usage is TRBV5-1 and J usage is TRBJ1-1, with D perhaps TRBD1 (5 bases). The V gene's germline CDR1 is SGHRS and CDR2 YFSETQ. The V end was cut by 4 bases, the J end by 3 bases, with 13 bases between. This CDR3 is 14 amino acids long. DNA of the CDR3: TGCGCCAGCAGCCCTCGACAGCGGGACACTGAAGCTTTCTTT. This translates into CASSPRQRDTEAFF.

The chain couples TRBV5-1 to TRBJ2-3; the D is unclear. The CDR3 is 15 residues long. Germline assignment: CDR1 SGHRS and CDR2 YFSETQ. V lost 0 bases and J 2 bases, leaving 10 bases between the germline ends. CDR3 sequence: CASSLVATTTDTQYF. CDR3 coding DNA: TGCGCCAGCAGCTTGGTGGCTACCACCACAGATACGCAGTATTTT. Full variable domain (outside the CDR3, taken from reference TRBV5-1 and TRBJ2-3): KAGVTQTPRYLIKTRGQQVTLSCSPISGHRSVSWYQQTPGQGLQFLFEYFSETQRNKGNFPGRFSGRQFSNSRSEMNVSTLELGDSALYLCASSLVATTTDTQYFGPGTRLTVL.

CDR3 DNA sequence: TGTGCCAGCGGGACAGACCTGGAGCAGTACTTC. This translates into CASGTDLEQYF. This chain links TRBV12-3 or TRBV12-4 with TRBJ2-7, with 7 nucleotides matching TRBD1. The CDR3 runs to 11 residues. The junction had 5 bases not matched to a gene; V was cut back by 8 bases and J by 7 bases.

This clonotype was seen more than once but under ten times. The V gene is TRBV7-2, the J gene TRBJ2-3, with no clear D. This CDR3 region has 14 residues. CDR1 is SGHTA and CDR2 is FQGNSA in the germline V gene. Trimming pared 4 bases from V and 2 bases from J, leaving 10 bases between. The CDR3 DNA reads TGTGCCAGCAGCTGGAAGGATAACACAGATACGCAGTATTTT. Protein product: CASSWKDNTDTQYF.

This clonotype was seen more than once but under ten times. The V and J genes are TRBV7-9 and TRBJ2-1; 9 bases align to TRBD1. The CDR3 is 15 residues long. Germline V CDR1 and CDR2: SEHNR, FQNEAQ (reference sequence). Trimming removed 6 bases from V and 7 bases from J; junction bases left unmatched: 10. The CDR3: CASRYGQGLRNEQFF. The CDR3 DNA is TGTGCCAGCAGATACGGACAGGGGCTTCGGAATGAGCAGTTCTTC.

This clonotype was seen a handful of times. The V gene is TRBV6-5, the J gene TRBJ1-2; a weak D match, TRBD1 (5 bases). The CDR3 extends over 12 amino acids. Trimming took 2 bases from V and 6 from J, leaving 7 bases between them. Per the germline V gene, CDR1 is MNHEY and CDR2 is SVGAGI. This CDR3 reads CASSYAGHGYTF. The CDR3 region has the DNA TGTGCCAGCAGTTACGCGGGACATGGCTACACCTTC.

This clonotype appeared a few times. The gene calls are TRBV7-2 and TRBJ1-2; D remains unclear. The CDR3 totals 14 residues. CDR1 and CDR2 from the germline V gene are SGHTA and FQGNSA. Trimming removed 7 bases at V and 8 bases at J, with 20 bases between. The CDR3 here is CASTSGVATLGYTF. The DNA for the CDR3 is TGTGCCAGCACCTCCGGGGTTGCGACTTTGGGCTACACCTTC. The full variable domain, with the rest looked up from reference TRBV7-2 and TRBJ1-2, is GAGVSQSPSNKVTEKGKDVELRCDPISGHTALYWYRQSLGQGLEFLIYFQGNSAPDKSGLPSDRFSAERTGGSVSTLTIQRTQQEDSAVYLCASTSGVATLGYTFGSGTRLTVV.

The chain joins TRBV29-1 to TRBJ1-1; tentatively, D is TRBD1 (5 bases). CDR1 is SQVTM and CDR2 is ANQGSEA in the germline V gene. This CDR3 has 15 amino acids. V was trimmed by 3 bases and J by 0 bases, leaving 14 bases between them. The CDR3 spells CSVDGGTDMNTEAFF. The CDR3 DNA follows: TGCAGCGTTGATGGCGGGACGGACATGAACACTGAAGCTTTCTTT.

The genes are TRBV7-2 and TRBJ2-7, with 11 bases identical to TRBD2. Per germline, CDR1 SGHTA and CDR2 FQGNSA. J lost 7 bases, V lost 2 bases, and 4 bases had no gene match. The CDR3 runs to 14 residues. The CDR3 reads CASSLKPSGREQYF. The CDR3 region has the DNA TGTGCCAGCAGCTTAAAGCCTAGCGGGAGGGAGCAGTACTTC.

V usage is TRBV20-1 and J usage is TRBJ2-3; 7 bases are shared with TRBD2. V was clipped by 1 base and J by 0 bases; unmatched bases: 7. The germline V gene has CDR1 DFQATT and CDR2 SNEGSKA (reference sequence). The CDR3 contains 16 residues. The CDR3 spells CSARASGRESTDTQYF. The DNA of the CDR3 is TGCAGTGCTAGAGCCTCCGGGCGGGAGAGCACAGATACGCAGTATTTT.

This clonotype was recorded once. V usage is TRBV20-1 and J usage is TRBJ2-1; D remains unclear. Trimming removed 5 bases from V and 0 bases from J, with 11 bases in between. Germline V gene lookup returns CDR1 DFQATT and CDR2 SNEGSKA (reference sequence). There are 14 residues in the CDR3. The DNA for the CDR3 is TGCAGTGCTGGTCCTTCAACCTCCTACAATGAGCAGTTCTTC. It yields the protein CSAGPSTSYNEQFF.